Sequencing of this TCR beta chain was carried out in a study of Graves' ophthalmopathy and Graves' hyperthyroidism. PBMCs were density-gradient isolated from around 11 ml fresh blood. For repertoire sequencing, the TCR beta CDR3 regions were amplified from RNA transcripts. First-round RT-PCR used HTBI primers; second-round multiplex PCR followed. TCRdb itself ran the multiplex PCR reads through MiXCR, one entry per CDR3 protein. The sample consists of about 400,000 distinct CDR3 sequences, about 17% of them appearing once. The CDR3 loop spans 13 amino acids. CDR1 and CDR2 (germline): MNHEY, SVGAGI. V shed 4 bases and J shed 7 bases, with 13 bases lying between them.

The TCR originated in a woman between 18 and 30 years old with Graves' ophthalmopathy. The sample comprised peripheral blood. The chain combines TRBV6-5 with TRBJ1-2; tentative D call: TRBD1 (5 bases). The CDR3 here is CASSSQGVGGYTF. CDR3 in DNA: TGTGCCAGCAGTTCCCAGGGTGTTGGTGGCTACACCTTC.